This T cell receptor beta chain was captured in a study of T cell responses to AZD1222 COVID-19 vaccine. Overall study: Investigators merged groups given second doses at roughly 4 or roughly 12 weeks. Findings of the study overall: White British people made up most donors, females outnumbered males, and clonal diversity was possibly underestimated. Within unmutated variant regions lay the reported targets of nearly half of spike-specific TCRs. Researchers report vaccine-associated CD4 TCRs spanning spike, with dominance at 160-218 and 743-854.

With respect to this clone: Its antigen is unknown.

Germline loops: CDR1 SGHAT, CDR2 FQNNGV. V was pared by 6 bases and J by 4 bases, with 3 bases between. This CDR3 spans 11 amino acids. Profiled with immunoSEQ multiplex PCR; TCRdb holds only in-frame clones, not every one. The sample yields approximately 100,000 clones, about 90% seen once. The source of this sequence is an adult in good health. J is TRBJ1-4 and V is TRBV11-2; no clear D. Source: peripheral blood, taken on day 0 of AZD1222 vaccination. The CDR3 nucleotides are TGTGCCAGCAGGATTAATGAAAAACTGTTTTTT. Residues: CASRINEKLFF.